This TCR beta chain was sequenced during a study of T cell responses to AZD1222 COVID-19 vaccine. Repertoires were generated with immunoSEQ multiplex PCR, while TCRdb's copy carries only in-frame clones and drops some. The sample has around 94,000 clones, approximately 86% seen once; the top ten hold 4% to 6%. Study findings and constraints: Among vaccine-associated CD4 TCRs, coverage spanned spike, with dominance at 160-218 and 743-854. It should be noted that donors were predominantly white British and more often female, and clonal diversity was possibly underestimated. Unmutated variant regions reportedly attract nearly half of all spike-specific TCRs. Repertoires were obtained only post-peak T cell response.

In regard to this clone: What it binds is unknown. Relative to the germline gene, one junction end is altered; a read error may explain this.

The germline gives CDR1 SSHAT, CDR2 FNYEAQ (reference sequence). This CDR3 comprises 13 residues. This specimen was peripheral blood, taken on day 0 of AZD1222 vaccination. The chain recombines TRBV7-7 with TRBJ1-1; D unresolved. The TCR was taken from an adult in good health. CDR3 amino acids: CASSLVHGTEAFF. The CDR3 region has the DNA TGTGCTAGCAGCTTAGTGCACGGCACTGAAGCTTTCTTT.